The 16 T cell receptor beta chains presented below share a single source sample, sequenced in a study of cytomegalovirus exposure and HLA in healthy donors. PCR was performed using 60 Vbeta and 13 Jbeta primers. Libraries were prepared by immunoSEQ multiplex PCR; TCRdb keeps only in-frame clonotypes and omits some of them. The sample includes roughly 180,000 clones, approximately 83% seen only once; the top ten take 0.95% to 1.5%. The specimen was PBMCs. The receptors were gathered from a boy younger than 10 in good health and CMV-seronegative.

The chain uses TRBV13 and TRBJ1-3; D remains unclear. The CDR3 is 18 amino acids. The V end lost 1 base, the J end lost 0 bases, and 16 bases lay between the germline ends. The germline CDR1 and CDR2 sequences are PRHDT and FYEKMQ (reference sequence). The CDR3, as DNA: TGTGCCAGCAGCTTAGAACCGGGAGGCCGAAGCTCTGGAAACACCATATATTTT. Its translation: CASSLEPGGRSSGNTIYF.

The V gene is TRBV13, the J gene TRBJ1-1, with 8 nucleotides matching TRBD1. Germline V gene lookup returns CDR1 PRHDT and CDR2 FYEKMQ (reference sequence). V lost 0 bases and J lost 4; bases outside the gene matches: 4. This CDR3 has 15 amino acids. The CDR3 spells CASSLGQGAGTEAFF. The DNA for the CDR3 is TGTGCCAGCAGCTTAGGCCAGGGGGCCGGCACTGAAGCTTTCTTT. Based on the CDR3 plus reference TRBV13 and TRBJ1-1, the full variable domain is AAGVIQSPRHLIKEKRETATLKCYPIPRHDTVYWYQQGPGQDPQFLISFYEKMQSDKGSIPDRFSAQQFSDYHSELNMSSLELGDSALYFCASSLGQGAGTEAFFGQGTRLTVV.

This clone has more than one count but fewer than ten. The chain employs TRBV7-6 and TRBJ2-1; D is perhaps TRBD2 (6 bases). Trimming removed 5 bases at V and 4 bases at J, with 15 bases between. Per germline, CDR1 SGHVS and CDR2 FNYEAQ. This CDR3 is 15 amino acids long. CDR3 coding DNA: TGTGCCAGCAGCCTCCTGGGGGGTCAATACAATGAGCAGTTCTTC. This gives the protein CASSLLGGQYNEQFF.

The rearrangement joins TRBV6-6 to TRBJ2-1, with 11 positions matching TRBD2. This CDR3 contains 16 residues. V lost 5 bases and J lost 7; bases outside the gene matches: 10. Per germline, CDR1 MNHNY and CDR2 SVGAGI (reference sequence). CDR3 region: CASSIPRLAGGNEQFF. Here the CDR3 DNA reads TGTGCCAGCAGTATCCCCAGGCTAGCGGGAGGAAATGAGCAGTTCTTC.

This clone was seen more than once but under ten times. V and J are TRBV9 and TRBJ1-2; 8 positions match TRBD1. Germline CDR1 reads SGDLS; CDR2 reads YYNGEE. V was pared by 3 bases and J by 8 bases, with 9 bases of the junction left unmatched. CDR3 size: 14 residues. In nucleotides, the CDR3 is TGTGCCAGCAGCGGGCCGGACAGGGCGGACGGCTACACCTTC. This encodes CASSGPDRADGYTF.

The chain couples TRBV6-6 to TRBJ1-2, with D possibly TRBD1 on 6 matching bases. The CDR3 has 16 amino acids. Germline-derived CDR1 and CDR2 are MNHNY and SVGAGI (reference sequence). Deletions cut 5 bases from V and 0 bases from J, with 16 bases between. As DNA, the CDR3 is TGTGCCAGCAGTCCGGGCCAGAACAGGGCTAACTATGGCTACACCTTC. Its protein is CASSPGQNRANYGYTF.

This clone has only one observation. Here the CDR3 reads CASSFVGGPKDTQYF. The CDR3, as DNA: TGTGCCAGCAGCTTCGTCGGGGGGCCGAAAGATACGCAGTATTTT. The V and J genes are TRBV7-9 and TRBJ2-3, with a weak D call TRBD2 (7 bases). Germline V gene data show CDR1 as SEHNR and CDR2 as FQNEAQ (reference sequence). This CDR3 comprises 15 residues. The V and J ends lost 3 bases and 5 bases respectively, with 15 bases between them.

The chain links TRBV13 to TRBJ1-2, with a possible D match to TRBD1 (5 bases). Trimming pared 4 bases from V and 4 bases from J, leaving 13 bases between. CDR3 length equals 14 residues. Germline values: CDR1 PRHDT, CDR2 FYEKMQ (reference sequence). The CDR3 sequence is CASSSLQESYGYTF. The CDR3 DNA reads TGTGCCAGCAGCTCGCTACAGGAAAGCTATGGCTACACCTTC.

The chain couples TRBV6-1 to TRBJ2-7; TRBD2 matches 9 bases. The length of the CDR3 is 18 residues. The germline gives CDR1 MNHNS, CDR2 SASEGT. V was pared by 2 bases and J by 2 bases, with 13 bases of the junction left unmatched. The CDR3 loop is CASSERGIWLAGPYEQYF. CDR3 sequence (DNA): TGTGCCAGCAGTGAAAGGGGCATATGGCTAGCGGGACCCTACGAGCAGTACTTC.

The chain combines TRBV6-1 with TRBJ2-1; 12 bases agree with TRBD2. V lost 7 bases to trimming and J lost 4 bases; unmatched junction nucleotides: 2. In germline, CDR1 is MNHNS, CDR2 SASEGT. CDR3 size: 14 residues. The CDR3 sequence: CASTLAGGYNEQFF. CDR3 in DNA: TGTGCCAGCACTCTAGCGGGAGGGTACAATGAGCAGTTCTTC.

The J gene is TRBJ1-1, the V gene TRBV9; no firm D call. Trimming took off 0 bases at V and 1 base at J, with 4 bases between the two ends. This CDR3 region has 13 residues. The germline CDR1 and CDR2 sequences are SGDLS and YYNGEE. The CDR3 region is CASSVVANTEAFF. For the CDR3, the DNA is TGTGCCAGCAGCGTAGTAGCGAACACTGAAGCTTTCTTT.

The rearrangement uses TRBV19 and TRBJ1-2; TRBD1 aligns across 7 bases. Trimming took 3 bases from V and 5 from J; bases not matched to a gene: 3. CDR3 size: 13 residues. Looked up from germline, CDR1 is LNHDA and CDR2 is SQIVND (reference sequence). CDR3 DNA: TGTGCCAGTAGTATCGCAGGGGGATATGGCTACACCTTC. Protein product: CASSIAGGYGYTF.

The chain employs TRBV19 and TRBJ2-5, with D possibly matching TRBD1 (6 bases). Looked up from germline, CDR1 is LNHDA and CDR2 is SQIVND (reference sequence). The CDR3 consists of 14 residues. The V and J ends lost 6 bases and 1 base respectively, with 12 bases between them. The DNA of the CDR3 is TGTGCCAGTAGCCCCGGGACACTCCAAGAGACCCAGTACTTC. Protein sequence: CASSPGTLQETQYF.

The chain couples TRBV5-6 to TRBJ2-7; 10 bases match TRBD1. With 0 bases clipped from V and 2 bases from J, the junction kept 2 bases outside the gene matches. The germline gives CDR1 SGHDT, CDR2 YYEEEE. The CDR3 has 15 amino acids. CDR3: CASSLEGTGAYEQYF. CDR3 sequence (DNA): TGTGCCAGCAGCTTGGAAGGGACAGGGGCCTACGAGCAGTACTTC.

This chain uses TRBV2 with TRBJ2-1; 11 nucleotides match TRBD2. This CDR3 has 15 amino acids. J lost 7 bases, V lost 6 bases, and 8 bases had no gene match. Germline CDR1 SNHLY, CDR2 FYNNEI. CDR3 protein: CASSIAGGPRNEQFF. CDR3 DNA: TGTGCCAGCAGCATAGCGGGAGGGCCCCGGAATGAGCAGTTCTTC.

The V call is TRBV28, the J call TRBJ2-6; the D gene is possibly TRBD1 (5 bases). V lost 8 bases to trimming and J lost 0 bases, with 11 bases between them. Germline assignment: CDR1 MDHEN and CDR2 SYDVKM. This CDR3 has 15 amino acids. The CDR3 nucleotides read TGTGCCAGCGACAGTCGAATCTCTGGGGCCAACGTCCTGACTTTC. It is translated as CASDSRISGANVLTF.